This T cell receptor beta chain came from a study of T cell repertoires in cytomegalovirus infection. Overall study context: CMV infection plus the matching HLA type was flagged by public TCR beta signatures. Whole-study results and caveats: Summed public TCR beta family frequency identified CMV carriers bearing the relevant HLA. HLA-C-restricted TCR beta clonotypes specific for CMV led the ex vivo response.

With respect to this clonotype: Its antigen is not identified.

Germline CDR1 reads KGHSH; CDR2 reads LQKENI. The J segment lost 0 bases and the V segment lost 0 bases, leaving 6 bases of the junction unmatched. CDR3 length equals 17 residues. TCRdb reanalysed the reads using MiXCR and keeps one entry per CDR3 protein. The sample records about 330,000 distinct CDR3 sequences, just under 35% being singletons. The specimen comprised cultured PBMCs, sampled from culture after CMV antigen stimulation. This TCR was recovered from a human donor in good health (CMV status not recorded). Some clones in this sample may be carry-over from other donors' samples. The V gene is TRBV18, the J gene TRBJ2-3; TRBD1 matches 7 bases. The CDR3 nucleotides are TGTGCCAGCTCACCACCCGGGACAGACACTAGCACAGATACGCAGTATTTT. This codes for CASSPPGTDTSTDTQYF. Drawing the rest from reference TRBV18 and TRBJ2-3, the complete variable domain is NAGVMQNPRHLVRRRGQEARLRCSPMKGHSHVYWYRQLPEEGLKFMVYLQKENIIDESGMPKERFSAEFPKEGPSILRIQQVVRGDSAAYFCASSPPGTDTSTDTQYFGPGTRLTVL.